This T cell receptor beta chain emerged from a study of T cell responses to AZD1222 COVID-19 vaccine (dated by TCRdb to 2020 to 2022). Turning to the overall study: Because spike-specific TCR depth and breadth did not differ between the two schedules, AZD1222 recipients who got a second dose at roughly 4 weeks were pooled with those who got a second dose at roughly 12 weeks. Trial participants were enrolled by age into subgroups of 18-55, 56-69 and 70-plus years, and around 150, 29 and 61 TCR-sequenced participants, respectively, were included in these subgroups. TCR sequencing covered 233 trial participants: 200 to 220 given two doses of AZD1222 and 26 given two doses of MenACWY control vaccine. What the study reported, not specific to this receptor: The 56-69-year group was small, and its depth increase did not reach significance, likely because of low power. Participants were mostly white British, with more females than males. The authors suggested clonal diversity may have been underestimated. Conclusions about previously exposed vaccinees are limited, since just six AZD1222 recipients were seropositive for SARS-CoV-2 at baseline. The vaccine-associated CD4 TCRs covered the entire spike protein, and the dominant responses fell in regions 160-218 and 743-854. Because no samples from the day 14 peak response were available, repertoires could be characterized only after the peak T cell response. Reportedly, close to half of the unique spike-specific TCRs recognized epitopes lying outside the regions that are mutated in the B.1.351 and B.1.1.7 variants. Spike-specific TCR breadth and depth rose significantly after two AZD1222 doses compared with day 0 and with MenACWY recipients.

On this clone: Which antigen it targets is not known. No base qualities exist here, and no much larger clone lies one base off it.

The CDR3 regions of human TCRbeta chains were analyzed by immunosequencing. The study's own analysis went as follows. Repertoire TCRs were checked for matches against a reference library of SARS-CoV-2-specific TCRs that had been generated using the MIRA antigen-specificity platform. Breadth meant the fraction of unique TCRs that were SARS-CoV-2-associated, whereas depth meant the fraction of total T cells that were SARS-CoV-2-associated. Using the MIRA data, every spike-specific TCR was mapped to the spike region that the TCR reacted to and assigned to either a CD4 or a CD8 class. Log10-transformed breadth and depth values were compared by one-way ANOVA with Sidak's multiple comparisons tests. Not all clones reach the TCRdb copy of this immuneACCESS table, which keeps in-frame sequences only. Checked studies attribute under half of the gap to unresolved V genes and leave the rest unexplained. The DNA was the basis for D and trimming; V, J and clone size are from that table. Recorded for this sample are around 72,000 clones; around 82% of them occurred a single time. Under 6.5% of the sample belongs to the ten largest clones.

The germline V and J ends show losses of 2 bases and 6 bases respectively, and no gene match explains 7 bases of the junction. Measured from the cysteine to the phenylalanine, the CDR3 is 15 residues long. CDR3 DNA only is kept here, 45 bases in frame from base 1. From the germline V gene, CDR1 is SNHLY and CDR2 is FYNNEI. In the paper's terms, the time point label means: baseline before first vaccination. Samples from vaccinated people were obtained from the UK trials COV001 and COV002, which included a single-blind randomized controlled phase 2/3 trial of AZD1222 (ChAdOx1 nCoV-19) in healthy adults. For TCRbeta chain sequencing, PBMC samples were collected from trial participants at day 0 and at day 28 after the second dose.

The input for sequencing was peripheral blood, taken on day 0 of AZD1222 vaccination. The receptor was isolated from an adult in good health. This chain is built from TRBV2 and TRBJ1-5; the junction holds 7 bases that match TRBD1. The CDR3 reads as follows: CASSERQGVPQPQHF. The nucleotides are TGTGCCAGCAGTGAACGTCAGGGGGTTCCTCAGCCCCAGCATTTT.